These 29 T cell receptor beta chains share one sample of origin, sequenced in a study of T cell repertoires in cytomegalovirus infection. TCRdb processed the reads anew with MiXCR; each CDR3 protein has one entry. The sample lists about 600,000 distinct CDR3 sequences; 20% to 30% were seen once. The sample was CD8+ T cells from PBMCs. The receptors were gathered from a human donor in good health (CMV status not recorded). Some clones in this sample may be carry-over from other donors' samples.

The sample holds a few counts of this clonotype. The gene calls are TRBV20-1 and TRBJ1-2; no clear D gene. In germline, CDR1 is DFQATT, CDR2 SNEGSKA (reference sequence). V lost 4 bases to trimming and J lost 4 bases, with 7 bases between them. This CDR3 spans 11 amino acids. CDR3 region: CSAISRYGYTF. The DNA for the CDR3 is TGCAGTGCTATTAGCCGCTATGGCTACACCTTC.

The chain links TRBV20-1 to TRBJ1-5, with 7 bases aligning to TRBD1. Germline CDR1 DFQATT, CDR2 SNEGSKA (reference sequence). The CDR3 runs 14 residues. Germline trimming cut 6 bases from V and 3 bases from J; bases unmatched to any gene: 8. CDR3 sequence (DNA): TGCAGTGCCAGATCGGGACAGCCCAATCAGCCCCAGCATTTT. It specifies CSARSGQPNQPQHF.

CDR3 DNA: TGTGCCAGCAGCCACCCCAGTAGCGGGGGGGCAGGGGAGCAGTTCTTC. This encodes CASSHPSSGGAGEQFF. The chain is built from TRBV7-9 and TRBJ2-1, with 11 bases fitting TRBD2. V lost 5 bases and J lost 10; bases outside the gene matches: 13. This CDR3 contains 16 residues. Germline V CDR1 and CDR2: SEHNR, FQNEAQ (reference sequence).

This sequence joins TRBV6-6 and TRBJ2-5; D is possibly TRBD1 (6 bases). The CDR3 covers 18 residues. Trimming took off 0 bases at V and 4 bases at J, with 21 bases between the two ends. Per the germline V gene, CDR1 is MNHNY and CDR2 is SVGAGI (reference sequence). CDR3 coding DNA: TGTGCCAGCAGTTACTCAGTCGACAGGACCCTACATGGAGAGACCCAGTACTTC. This gives the protein CASSYSVDRTLHGETQYF.

The chain couples TRBV13 to TRBJ2-1, with D perhaps TRBD1 (6 bases). There are 16 residues in the CDR3. Deletions cut 6 bases from V and 5 bases from J, with 20 bases between. Germline V gives CDR1 PRHDT, CDR2 FYEKMQ (reference sequence). CDR3: CASSSMGAGANNEQFF. In DNA, the CDR3 is TGTGCCAGCAGTTCTATGGGGGCCGGGGCGAACAATGAGCAGTTCTTC.

The chain has TRBV2 and TRBJ2-6; D is perhaps TRBD2 (5 bases). CDR3 length equals 14 residues. Deletions cut 11 bases from V and 3 bases from J, with 14 bases between. Germline CDR1 reads SNHLY; CDR2 reads FYNNEI. DNA of the CDR3: TGTGCCCGCCACCAGCGGAGTGGGGCCAACGTCCTGACTTTC. It yields the protein CARHQRSGANVLTF.

This clonotype was picked up many times. The gene calls are TRBV7-2 and TRBJ2-1; 10 bases map to TRBD1. The CDR3 spans 15 residues. The J segment lost 6 bases and the V segment lost 6 bases, leaving 8 bases of the junction unmatched. CDR1 and CDR2 (germline): SGHTA, FQGNSA. CDR3 DNA: TGTGCCAGCAGTCCCAGACAGGGGGCCCTCAATGAGCAGTTCTTC. As protein: CASSPRQGALNEQFF.

This clonotype was counted ten times or more. The chain couples TRBV11-3 to TRBJ1-1; D gene unclear. V was trimmed by 2 bases and J by 1 base, leaving 5 bases between them. Germline V lookup: CDR1 SGHNT, CDR2 YENEEA. The CDR3 has 13 residues. As DNA, the CDR3 is TGTGCCAGCAGCTTATACACGAACACTGAAGCTTTCTTT. It specifies CASSLYTNTEAFF.

This clonotype was picked up many times. The chain has TRBV7-2 and TRBJ1-5; the match to TRBD1 covers 10 bases. Trimming took 5 bases from V and 2 from J; bases not matched to a gene: 3. The germline V gene encodes CDR1 SGHTA and CDR2 FQGNSA. The length of the CDR3 is 15 residues. The CDR3 protein is CASSRTGGGNQPQHF. CDR3 nucleotide sequence: TGTGCCAGCAGCCGGACAGGGGGGGGCAATCAGCCCCAGCATTTT.

The chain recombines TRBV2 with TRBJ1-2, with no clear D. This CDR3 region has 20 residues. From germline, CDR1 is SNHLY and CDR2 FYNNEI. The V end lost 3 bases, the J end lost 0 bases, and 26 bases lay between the germline ends. The CDR3 loop reads CASSDPKEVSPRPANYGYTF. The CDR3 DNA reads TGTGCCAGCAGTGATCCCAAGGAGGTTTCTCCCCGACCAGCTAACTATGGCTACACCTTC.

This clonotype has a count of ten or more. The chain uses TRBV28 and TRBJ2-1; 8 bases map to TRBD1. The junction had 1 base not matched to a gene; V was cut back by 4 bases and J by 2 bases. The germline V gene has CDR1 MDHEN and CDR2 SYDVKM. There are 14 residues in the CDR3. CDR3 DNA: TGTGCCAGCAGTTCGACAGGGGCCTACAATGAGCAGTTCTTC. It is translated as CASSSTGAYNEQFF.

This clonotype was counted many times. J is TRBJ1-2 and V is TRBV27, with a weak D call TRBD1 (5 bases). Germline V CDR1 and CDR2: MNHEY, SMNVEV (reference sequence). V was trimmed by 5 bases and J by 8 bases, leaving 21 bases between them. The CDR3 runs 15 residues. The CDR3 region is CASSPSGTGTRGYTF. CDR3 DNA sequence: TGTGCCAGCAGTCCCTCCGGAACAGGCACCCGGGGCTACACCTTC.

On this clonotype itself: A read error may be the cause here, since a much bigger clone is one base away. The gene calls are TRBV12-3 or TRBV12-4 and TRBJ1-5; no clear D. CDR3 length: 14 residues. The CDR3 region has the DNA TGTGCCAGCAGCCCCGACACTGGAGATCAGCCCCAGCAATTT. Protein product: CASSPDTGDQPQQF.

In this sample, this clonotype turned up a few times. In nucleotides, the CDR3 is TGTGCCACCAGCAGAGATCACCTGGTTGGTGAGCAGTTCTTC. Encoded protein: CATSRDHLVGEQFF. This chain connects TRBV15 to TRBJ2-1; D is unresolved. Germline V gene data show CDR1 as LNHNV and CDR2 as YYDKDF (reference sequence). CDR3 length equals 14 residues. The V end was cut by 0 bases, the J end by 9 bases, with 12 bases between.

At least ten counts were recorded for this clonotype. The CDR3 DNA follows: TGTGCCAGCAGTTACTCGGAACTAGATCACACAGATACGCAGTATTTT. This translates into CASSYSELDHTDTQYF. V is TRBV6-2 or TRBV6-3 and J is TRBJ2-3; possible D gene TRBD2, 5 bases. The CDR3 contains 16 residues. Germline V gene data show CDR1 as MNHEY and CDR2 as SVGEGT. V dropped 0 bases and J dropped 2 bases, with 12 bases sitting between them.

V usage is TRBV11-1 and J usage is TRBJ2-3; TRBD2 aligns across 7 bases. Germline V gives CDR1 SGHAT, CDR2 FQDESV (reference sequence). The CDR3 has 16 residues. With 5 bases clipped from V and 2 bases from J, the junction kept 10 bases outside the gene matches. CDR3 nucleotide sequence: TGTGCCAGCAGCCACCACGGCGGGGGAACCACAGATACGCAGTATTTT. This gives the protein CASSHHGGGTTDTQYF.

This clonotype was observed a few times. The V and J genes are TRBV12-3 or TRBV12-4 and TRBJ2-6; D is unresolved. The CDR3 is 16 amino acids. V was trimmed by 3 bases and J by 1 base, leaving 10 bases between them. CDR3 protein: CASSFILPSGANVLTF. The CDR3 nucleotides read TGTGCCAGCAGTTTCATACTGCCGTCTGGGGCCAACGTCCTGACTTTC.

This clonotype was counted a single time. Just one base apart from a much larger clone, this may be a read error. The CDR3 here is CASSPMGGRQQYF. CDR3 bases: TGTGCCAGCAGCCCGATGGGGGGGCGTCAGCAGTATTTT. The chain links TRBV7-2 to TRBJ2-3; TRBD2 might be the D (7 bases). Germline assignment: CDR1 SGHTA and CDR2 FQGNSA. The CDR3 has 13 amino acids. Deletions cut 5 bases from V and 11 bases from J, with 17 bases between.

This clonotype occurred many times. The chain links TRBV19 to TRBJ1-2, with a possible D match to TRBD1 (5 bases). Trimming left V 6 bases short and J 4 bases short, with 15 bases between. CDR3 length: 14 residues. Germline V gene data show CDR1 as LNHDA and CDR2 as SQIVND (reference sequence). The CDR3 loop is CASSPDSGAYGYTF. In DNA form, the CDR3 reads TGTGCCAGTAGCCCGGACTCTGGGGCCTATGGCTACACCTTC.

Comments on this clonotype: One end of the junction does not line up with germline, which may come from a read error. V gene TRBV3-1 combines with J gene TRBJ2-3; D call uncertain. Germline V gene lookup returns CDR1 LGHDT and CDR2 YNNKEL (reference sequence). The CDR3 extends over 15 amino acids. CDR3 sequence: CANSPSPTRTDTQYF. The DNA for the CDR3 is TGTGCCAACAGCCCATCCCCGACCCGCACAGATACGCAGTATTTT.

This clonotype occurred many times. The rearrangement links TRBV7-9 to TRBJ1-1; perhaps TRBD1 as D (6 bases). Trimming shortened V by 8 bases and J by 5 bases, and 9 bases separated the two germline ends. The CDR3 has 11 residues. CDR1 is SEHNR, CDR2 FQNEAQ, per germline (reference sequence). This CDR3 is CASVQGTEAFF. Here the CDR3 DNA reads TGTGCCAGCGTCCAGGGGACTGAAGCTTTCTTT.

V gene TRBV7-6 combines with J gene TRBJ2-4; the D is unclear. This CDR3 is 14 amino acids long. Germline CDR1 is SGHVS and CDR2 is FNYEAQ. Trimming cost V 8 bases and J 2 bases, with 13 bases left between them. The CDR3 region is CASSGLGTKNIQYF. The CDR3 DNA is TGTGCCAGCTCAGGCCTAGGGACCAAAAACATTCAGTACTTC.

Many counts were recorded for this clonotype. This chain uses TRBV7-8 with TRBJ2-1, with 16 bases fitting TRBD2. V dropped 5 bases and J dropped 10; count of bases not matched to a gene: 11. There are 17 residues in the CDR3. Germline V gene lookup returns CDR1 SGHVS and CDR2 FQNEAQ. CDR3 bases: TGTGCCAGCAGCGGACCCGGGACTAGCGGGGGGGTGTGGGAGCAGTTCTTC. Translated, it gives CASSGPGTSGGVWEQFF.

The sample holds a few counts of this clonotype. The rearrangement joins TRBV7-9 to TRBJ2-7; D remains unclear. This CDR3 spans 16 amino acids. In germline, CDR1 is SEHNR, CDR2 FQNEAQ (reference sequence). V was cut by 5 bases and J by 2 bases, with 19 bases left in between. The CDR3 loop reads CASSPSRGPTTYEQYF. In DNA form, the CDR3 reads TGTGCCAGCAGCCCGTCACGTGGGCCTACAACCTACGAGCAGTACTTC.

The CDR3 DNA sequence: TGTGCCAGCAACCCCAACGGCGGGGGCATCTACGAGCAGTACTTC. Its protein is CASNPNGGGIYEQYF. The chain couples TRBV5-3 to TRBJ2-7; D possibly corresponds to TRBD2 (7 bases). TRBV5-3 is an ORF for which the function is uncertain. CDR3 size: 15 residues. V lost 8 bases and J lost 3, with 21 bases in between.

The chain combines TRBV20-1 with TRBJ1-2; 7 bases agree with TRBD1. Per the germline V gene, CDR1 is DFQATT and CDR2 is SNEGSKA (reference sequence). There are 13 residues in the CDR3. The junction had 7 bases not matched to a gene; V was cut back by 4 bases and J by 5 bases. The CDR3 reads CSAMDRNNYGYTF. DNA for the CDR3: TGCAGTGCTATGGACAGGAATAATTATGGCTACACCTTC.

This clonotype was detected ten times or more. This chain's CDR3 is CASILERGGTDTQYF. Written as DNA, the CDR3 is TGTGCCAGCATTCTCGAGCGGGGGGGCACAGATACGCAGTATTTT. V is TRBV12-3 or TRBV12-4 and J is TRBJ2-3, with 9 bases fitting TRBD2. V was pared by 7 bases and J by 1 base, with 6 bases of the junction left unmatched. CDR3 length: 15 residues.

The J gene is TRBJ2-3, the V gene TRBV15, with D perhaps TRBD1 (6 bases). Germline CDR1 is LNHNV and CDR2 is YYDKDF (reference sequence). The V gene lost 4 bases and the J gene lost 3 bases, with 11 bases spanning the gap. The CDR3 runs 14 residues. This CDR3 is CATSTTDRTDTQYF. The CDR3 DNA follows: TGTGCCACCAGCACAACAGACAGGACAGATACGCAGTATTTT.

The sample holds a few counts of this clonotype. In DNA form, the CDR3 reads TGTGCCACCAGCGGGGGACGGTTCACCTACAATGAGCAGTTCTTC. Amino acids: CATSGGRFTYNEQFF. V gene TRBV15 combines with J gene TRBJ2-1, with D tentatively TRBD1 or TRBD2 (5 bases each). This CDR3 has 15 residues. In germline, CDR1 is LNHNV, CDR2 YYDKDF (reference sequence). V lost 5 bases to trimming and J lost 2 bases, with 13 bases between them.